This TCR beta chain was captured in a study of T cells in Graves' hyperthyroidism and ophthalmopathy. RNA transcripts gave rise to amplified TCR beta CDR3 regions. HTBI primers drove first-round RT-PCR of the TCR CDR3. Each CDR3 protein is one row after TCRdb ran MiXCR on the multiplex PCR reads. Of a few hundred thousand distinct CDR3 sequences listed, roughly 19% are singletons. In germline, CDR1 is MNHNS, CDR2 SASEGT. V was pared by 1 base and J by 7 bases, with 8 bases between. The CDR3 has 12 residues. This clonotype was observed many times. The sequence was collected from a woman aged 18-30 years with Graves' hyperthyroidism. Sequencing input: blood. The chain has TRBV6-1 and TRBJ2-7; D perhaps matches TRBD1 (5 bases). This CDR3 reads CASSEGRTEQYF. The CDR3, as DNA: TGTGCCAGCAGTGAAGGCAGGACAGAGCAGTACTTC.